This passage covers 23 T cell receptor beta chains from one sample sequenced in a study of shared clonotypes between healthy human individuals. Assay used: immunoSEQ multiplex PCR; TCRdb lists only in-frame clones, some missing. The table has 2 million to 3 million clones, roughly 93% seen once. Material for sequencing was naive CD4+ T cells from PBMCs. The sample's subset: CD45RA+ positively selected. The receptors come from a man between 18 and 29 years old in good health. Some clones in this sample may be carry-over from other donors' samples.

The rearrangement joins TRBV30 to TRBJ1-6, with 9 bases fitting TRBD1. The trim removed 3 bases at V and 8 bases at J, leaving 2 bases unmatched. The CDR3 length is 13 residues. CDR1 GTSNPN and CDR2 SVGIG come from the germline V gene (reference sequence). CDR3 in DNA: TGTGCCTGGAGGGACAGGGGCTATTCACCCCTCCACTTT. Residues: CAWRDRGYSPLHF.

A remark on this clone: Distinct nucleotide sequences in the sample also encode this CDR3. The chain links TRBV2 to TRBJ2-5; D is undetermined. V lost 5 bases and J lost 1, with 2 bases in between. CDR3 length: 11 residues. CDR1 SNHLY and CDR2 FYNNEI come from the germline V gene. CDR3 residues: CASSSQETQYF. DNA of the CDR3: TGTGCCAGCAGTAGCCAAGAGACCCAGTACTTC.

This clone appeared once. The V call is TRBV30, the J call TRBJ2-5; 7 bases fit TRBD1. After removal of 3 bases from V and 4 bases from J, the junction contained 14 bases not matched to a gene. Germline-derived CDR1 and CDR2 are GTSNPN and SVGIG (reference sequence). The CDR3 spans 16 residues. CDR3: CAWRAYKQGRGETQYF. As DNA, the CDR3 is TGTGCCTGGAGGGCCTATAAACAGGGGAGAGGAGAGACCCAGTACTTC.

J is TRBJ1-2 and V is TRBV20-1; D unresolved. Per germline, CDR1 DFQATT and CDR2 SNEGSKA (reference sequence). V gave up 2 bases and J gave up 6 bases, with 7 bases separating them. This CDR3 is 11 amino acids long. In DNA, the CDR3 is TGCAGTGCTAGAATGGGTAATGGCTACACCTTC. This translates into CSARMGNGYTF.

In nucleotides, the CDR3 is TGCGCCAGCAGCCAGGTGTACCGGGGCGCCTACAATGAGCAGTTCTTC. It encodes CASSQVYRGAYNEQFF. The chain couples TRBV5-1 to TRBJ2-1; either TRBD1 or TRBD2 may supply D (5 bases each). CDR3 length: 16 residues. Germline CDR1 SGHRS, CDR2 YFSETQ. V gave up 4 bases and J gave up 2 bases, with 16 bases separating them. The full variable domain, rest sourced from reference TRBV5-1 and TRBJ2-1, is KAGVTQTPRYLIKTRGQQVTLSCSPISGHRSVSWYQQTPGQGLQFLFEYFSETQRNKGNFPGRFSGRQFSNSRSEMNVSTLELGDSALYLCASSQVYRGAYNEQFFGPGTRLTVL.

This clone was detected once. The chain's CDR3 is CATSRDGAVVNTIYF. CDR3 bases: TGTGCCACCAGCAGAGACGGAGCAGTTGTAAACACCATATATTTT. This chain uses TRBV15 with TRBJ1-3; no firm D call. This CDR3 region has 15 residues. V gave up 0 bases and J gave up 6 bases, with 12 bases separating them. The germline gives CDR1 LNHNV, CDR2 YYDKDF (reference sequence).

The J gene is TRBJ2-7, the V gene TRBV6-6; a weak D match, TRBD2 (6 bases). Germline assignment: CDR1 MNHNY and CDR2 SVGAGI (reference sequence). This CDR3 is 15 amino acids long. The V and J ends lost 11 bases and 0 bases respectively, with 20 bases between them. The CDR3, as DNA: TGTGCCCAAGGGGAGGCGACGGGAAGCTCCTACGAGCAGTACTTC. It specifies CAQGEATGSSYEQYF.

This clone was recorded once. DNA for the CDR3: TGTGCCAGCAGCCCCCAGGGGGGGGTAGGCTATGGCTACACCTTC. Encoded protein: CASSPQGGVGYGYTF. J is TRBJ1-2 and V is TRBV5-4, with TRBD1 matching over 7 bases. This CDR3 has 15 amino acids. Germline V CDR1 and CDR2: SGHNT, YYREEE (reference sequence). With V trimmed by 4 bases and J by 4 bases, 10 bases remained unmatched.

The CDR3 loop is CASKNSNQPQHF. CDR3 nucleotides: TGTGCCAGCAAAAATAGCAATCAGCCCCAGCATTTT. The V and J genes are TRBV6-6 and TRBJ1-5; no clear D. The CDR3 consists of 12 residues. Germline CDR1 MNHNY, CDR2 SVGAGI (reference sequence). V shed 7 bases and J shed 0 bases, with 4 bases lying between them.

The rearrangement uses TRBV30 and TRBJ1-3; 10 bases are a match to TRBD1. J was trimmed by 2 bases and V by 2 bases; bases with no gene match: 3. Per germline, CDR1 GTSNPN and CDR2 SVGIG (reference sequence). This CDR3 has 15 amino acids. The CDR3 bases are TGTGCCTGGAGTAAAGGGACAGGGGCTGGAAACACCATATATTTT. Amino acid sequence: CAWSKGTGAGNTIYF.

This chain uses TRBV6-5 with TRBJ1-3, with no clear D. CDR3 length: 13 amino acids. Trimming stripped 2 bases from V and 2 bases from J, with 4 bases between. Germline loops: CDR1 MNHEY, CDR2 SVGAGI. CDR3 coding DNA: TGTGCCAGCAGTTACCAGGCTGGAAACACCATATATTTT. Translating gives CASSYQAGNTIYF.

The chain is built from TRBV6-6 and TRBJ2-7; TRBD2 aligns across 12 bases. V shed 5 bases and J 0 bases; nucleotides not matched to a gene: 2. The CDR3 covers 15 residues. Germline CDR1 and CDR2: MNHNY and SVGAGI (reference sequence). The CDR3: CASSQTSGSSYEQYF. CDR3 DNA sequence: TGTGCCAGCAGTCAGACTAGCGGGAGCTCCTACGAGCAGTACTTC.

The V gene is TRBV27, the J gene TRBJ2-7; no reliable D call. Between the trimmed V and J ends, which lost 7 bases and 7 bases, there was a span of 20 bases. CDR3 length equals 14 residues. Germline loops: CDR1 MNHEY, CDR2 SMNVEV (reference sequence). In DNA form, the CDR3 reads TGTGCCAGCATGGGTCAGTCATCCTCCCGAGAGCAGTACTTC. This translates into CASMGQSSSREQYF.

The rearrangement links TRBV6-1 to TRBJ2-7; tentative D call: TRBD1 (6 bases). CDR1 and CDR2 from the germline V gene are MNHNS and SASEGT. V shed 6 bases and J shed 3 bases, with 18 bases lying between them. The CDR3 covers 15 residues. The CDR3 loop is CASRAPQGQFYEQYF. CDR3 nucleotide sequence: TGTGCCAGCAGGGCCCCCCAGGGACAATTCTACGAGCAGTACTTC.

The chain carries TRBV2 and TRBJ2-2; 9 bases agree with TRBD1. The CDR3 contains 15 residues. V shed 5 bases and J 3 bases; nucleotides not matched to a gene: 4. The V gene's germline CDR1 is SNHLY and CDR2 FYNNEI. The chain's CDR3 is CASSSQGADTGELFF. The CDR3, as DNA: TGTGCCAGCAGTTCACAGGGGGCGGACACCGGGGAGCTGTTTTTT.

With respect to this clone: Distinct nucleotide sequences in the sample also encode this CDR3. This rearrangement joins TRBV7-8 to TRBJ1-5; D possibly corresponds to TRBD1 (5 bases). V was cut by 2 bases and J by 1 base, with 6 bases left in between. Germline CDR1 and CDR2: SGHVS and FQNEAQ. The CDR3 contains 14 residues. CDR3 sequence (DNA): TGTGCCAGCAGCTTAAGGGACAGCAATCAGCCCCAGCATTTT. Translated, it gives CASSLRDSNQPQHF.

This clone turned up a few times. The chain links TRBV6-1 to TRBJ2-7; 11 positions agree with TRBD1. Germline V gene data show CDR1 as MNHNS and CDR2 as SASEGT. CDR3 size: 15 residues. V lost 8 bases to trimming and J lost 7 bases; unmatched junction nucleotides: 13. The DNA of the CDR3 is TGTGCCAGCCTTAAGCCCGGACAGGGGGCGCGGGAGCAGTACTTC. Translating it yields CASLKPGQGAREQYF.

This chain joins TRBV5-6 and TRBJ1-1; the D is unclear. Trimming removed 3 bases at V and 4 bases at J, with 13 bases between. Germline CDR1 reads SGHDT; CDR2 reads YYEEEE. CDR3 length: 14 residues. The CDR3 protein is CASSSGIRSTEAFF. Written as DNA, the CDR3 is TGTGCCAGCAGCTCGGGGATTAGGAGCACTGAAGCTTTCTTT.

This clone came up a few times. Other DNA variants within this sample encode the same CDR3. This chain links TRBV18 with TRBJ2-5, with TRBD1 matching 8 bases. Looked up from germline, CDR1 is KGHSH and CDR2 is LQKENI. Trimming took 3 bases from V and 3 from J; bases not matched to a gene: 0. CDR3 length: 13 amino acids. CDR3 in amino acids: CASSPGQEETQYF. For the CDR3, the DNA is TGTGCCAGCTCACCGGGACAGGAAGAGACCCAGTACTTC. The variable domain in full, with the rest retrieved from reference TRBV18 and TRBJ2-5, is NAGVMQNPRHLVRRRGQEARLRCSPMKGHSHVYWYRQLPEEGLKFMVYLQKENIIDESGMPKERFSAEFPKEGPSILRIQQVVRGDSAAYFCASSPGQEETQYFGPGTRLLVL.

The chain links TRBV6-1 to TRBJ1-4; TRBD1 matches 8 bases. V was pared by 8 bases and J by 8 bases, with 10 bases of the junction left unmatched. The CDR3 is 14 amino acids. Germline CDR1 MNHNS, CDR2 SASEGT. CDR3 in DNA: TGTGCCAGCGGAAAACAGGGGGGTGGAGAAAAACTGTTTTTT. The encoded protein is CASGKQGGGEKLFF.

This clone was counted once. The chain uses TRBV27 and TRBJ2-1; TRBD2 aligns across 7 bases. There are 16 residues in the CDR3. The ends lost 6 bases at V and 6 bases at J; junction bases unmatched: 14. From germline, CDR1 is MNHEY and CDR2 SMNVEV (reference sequence). CDR3 sequence: CASSPLAVLFSNEQFF. For the CDR3, the DNA is TGTGCCAGCAGCCCCCTAGCGGTCCTTTTCTCCAATGAGCAGTTCTTC.

Of note for this clone: The same CDR3 also results from other DNA sequences found in this sample. The rearrangement links TRBV5-1 to TRBJ2-2; no clear D gene. The CDR3 has 12 amino acids. CDR1 is SGHRS, CDR2 YFSETQ, per germline. Trimming removed 2 bases at V and 7 bases at J, with 6 bases between. In DNA, the CDR3 is TGCGCCAGCAGCTTTGACGGCGGGGAGCTGTTTTTT. Protein sequence: CASSFDGGELFF.

The chain joins TRBV5-1 to TRBJ2-2, with 9 bases fitting TRBD2. The CDR3 contains 16 residues. The V gene end was trimmed by 7 bases and the J gene end by 5 bases; junction bases not matched to a gene: 12. The germline CDR1 and CDR2 sequences are SGHRS and YFSETQ. CDR3 sequence (DNA): TGCGCCAGCTCGGAAGTAGCGGGAGTTGGAACCGGGGAGCTGTTTTTT. Translating it yields CASSEVAGVGTGELFF.